Listed here are 12 T cell receptor beta chains from one sample, sequenced in a study of response to subunit inactivated influenza vaccine. From the RT-PCR reads, TCRdb called clonotypes with MiXCR, one entry per CDR3 protein. The sample holds fewer than 750,000 distinct CDR3 sequences, 11% to 15% seen once. The specimen was PBMCs from blood, collected approximately 12 days after vaccination. These receptors were collected from a man aged 50 to 59 who received an inactivated influenza vaccine.

This rearrangement joins TRBV4-2 to TRBJ2-2, with a tentative D call TRBD1 (6 bases). Germline V gene sequence: CDR1 LGHNA, CDR2 YNFKEQ. Trimming took 4 bases from V and 2 from J, leaving 14 bases between them. This CDR3 has 16 amino acids. The CDR3 spells CASSPLEGVNTGELFF. The CDR3 DNA follows: TGTGCCAGCAGCCCCCTCGAGGGGGTAAACACCGGGGAGCTGTTTTTT.

The chain recombines TRBV7-2 with TRBJ2-7, with 11 bases aligning to TRBD1. From germline, CDR1 is SGHTA and CDR2 FQGNSA. Trimming took 6 bases from V and 3 from J; bases not matched to a gene: 10. The CDR3 totals 16 residues. For the CDR3, the DNA is TGTGCCAGCAGGGGAACCGGGACAGGGGGGATCTACGAGCAGTACTTC. This gives the protein CASRGTGTGGIYEQYF.

This clonotype was counted between two and nine times. Its ends do not fully match the called genes, so a read error is possible. The J gene is TRBJ2-7, the V gene TRBV25-1; D gene uncertain. Germline CDR1 is MGHDK and CDR2 is SYGVNS. The CDR3 is made up of 12 amino acids. The CDR3 nucleotides are TGTGCCAGCAGTGACGTGGGTTACGGGCAGTACTTC. Residues: CASSDVGYGQYF.

This clonotype has ten or more counts. The rearrangement joins TRBV7-2 to TRBJ1-2, with D tentatively TRBD1 (5 bases). CDR1 is SGHTA, CDR2 FQGNSA, per germline. The V and J ends lost 1 base and 1 base respectively, with 13 bases between them. The CDR3 extends over 16 amino acids. CDR3 sequence reads: CASSLEPERGNYGYTF. The CDR3, as DNA: TGTGCCAGCAGCTTAGAACCTGAAAGGGGTAACTATGGCTACACCTTC.

CDR3 sequence reads: CSARRTGQGNNEAFF. CDR3 in DNA: TGCAGTGCTAGGAGAACGGGACAGGGGAATAATGAAGCTTTCTTT. The V call is TRBV20-1, the J call TRBJ1-1; TRBD1 matches 10 bases. V lost 3 bases to trimming and J lost 7 bases; unmatched junction nucleotides: 11. CDR1 and CDR2 (germline): DFQATT, SNEGSKA (reference sequence). The CDR3 is 15 residues long.

This clonotype was seen more than once but under ten times. V usage is TRBV7-6 and J usage is TRBJ2-5, with D tentatively TRBD1 (6 bases). Germline V gives CDR1 SGHVS, CDR2 FNYEAQ. The CDR3 has 19 amino acids. The germline V and J ends were trimmed by 4 bases and 1 base, with 25 bases remaining between them. Here the CDR3 DNA reads TGTGCCAGCAGCTCTGTGGTCTACCTCGCAGGGGACGTCCAAGAGACCCAGTACTTC. Protein: CASSSVVYLAGDVQETQYF.

This clonotype was seen a few times. This chain connects TRBV27 to TRBJ2-3; 11 bases are a match to TRBD2. Germline loops: CDR1 MNHEY, CDR2 SMNVEV (reference sequence). Trimming removed 1 base from V and 3 bases from J; junction bases left unmatched: 6. This CDR3 region has 17 residues. DNA of the CDR3: TGTGCCAGCAGTTTATTTCCGACTAGCGGGATGACAGATACGCAGTATTTT. Translating it yields CASSLFPTSGMTDTQYF.

This clonotype was counted a few times. This sequence joins TRBV6-4 and TRBJ2-6, with 11 nucleotides matching TRBD1. Germline CDR1 and CDR2: MRHNA and SNTAGT. With 2 bases clipped from V and 6 bases from J, the junction kept 0 bases outside the gene matches. The CDR3 runs to 15 residues. CDR3 region: CASSDGQGAANVLTF. DNA of the CDR3: TGTGCCAGCAGTGACGGACAGGGGGCGGCCAACGTCCTGACTTTC.

This clonotype was seen ten or more times. The chain combines TRBV7-2 with TRBJ2-2; 10 bases are shared with TRBD1. The CDR3 loop spans 16 amino acids. V lost 4 bases and J lost 4; bases outside the gene matches: 6. Germline assignment: CDR1 SGHTA and CDR2 FQGNSA. The CDR3 coding sequence is TGTGCCAGCAGCTCAAGACAGGGGGCTGGCACCGGGGAGCTGTTTTTT. Translated: CASSSRQGAGTGELFF.

This clonotype appeared a few times. The junction differs from germline at one of its ends, possibly a read error. The DNA for the CDR3 is TGTGCCAGCTCAGAGGGACAGCAAGTGACCCAGTACTTC. Encoded protein: CASSEGQQVTQYF. The rearrangement uses TRBV18 and TRBJ2-5; 7 bases agree with TRBD1. Germline values: CDR1 KGHSH, CDR2 LQKENI. This CDR3 spans 13 amino acids.

The chain carries TRBV3-1 and TRBJ2-7; D could derive from TRBD1 or TRBD2 (5 bases each). The ends were cut back, 1 base at V and 12 bases at J, with 10 bases in the middle. Per the germline V gene, CDR1 is LGHDT and CDR2 is YNNKEL (reference sequence). This CDR3 comprises 11 residues. Written as DNA, the CDR3 is TGTGCCAGCAGCCAAGGAGGGGAACGGTACTTC. Translation: CASSQGGERYF.

At least ten counts were recorded for this clonotype. The chain uses TRBV7-6 and TRBJ2-3; no definite D call. The CDR3 has 13 amino acids. Germline CDR1 reads SGHVS; CDR2 reads FNYEAQ. V lost 3 bases, J lost 5 bases, and 9 bases lay in between. CDR3 nucleotide sequence: TGTGCCAGCAGCTTGCTGGGGATAGATACGCAGTATTTT. This gives the protein CASSLLGIDTQYF.